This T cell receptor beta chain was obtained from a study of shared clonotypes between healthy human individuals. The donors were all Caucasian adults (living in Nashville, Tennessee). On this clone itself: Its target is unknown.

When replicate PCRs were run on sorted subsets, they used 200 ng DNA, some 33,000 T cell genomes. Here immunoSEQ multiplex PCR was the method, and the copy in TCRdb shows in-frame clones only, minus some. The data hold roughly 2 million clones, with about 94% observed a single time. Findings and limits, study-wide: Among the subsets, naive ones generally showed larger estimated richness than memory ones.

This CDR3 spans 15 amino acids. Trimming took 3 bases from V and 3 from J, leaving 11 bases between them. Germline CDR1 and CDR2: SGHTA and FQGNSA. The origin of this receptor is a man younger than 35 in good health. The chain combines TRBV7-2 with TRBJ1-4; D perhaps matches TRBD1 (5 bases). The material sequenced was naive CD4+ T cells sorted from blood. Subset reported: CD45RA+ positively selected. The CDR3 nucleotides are TGTGCCAGCAGCTTTCAGGGAGTATCTAATGAAAAACTGTTTTTT. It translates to CASSFQGVSNEKLFF.